This T cell receptor (beta chain) was obtained from a study of blood T cells in healthy people across ages (dated by TCRdb to the mid-2010s). Looking at the study overall: In model experiments, template switching captured roughly one uniquely barcoded TCR beta cDNA molecule for every two T cells. Donors were grouped into four age groups: young (average approximately 15 years), middle-aged (roughly 38), aged (about 60) and long-lived (around 80). To avoid experimental bias, donors of different ages were randomly spread across the sequencing lanes. Using the same blood draw, the study looked at two additional independent replicas of 1 million unique cDNA reads for two donors, one aged 18 to 30 and the other aged 80 or older. To track age-related changes in TCR beta repertoire diversity, the study relied on deep sequencing normalized with unique cDNA molecular identifiers. The research as a whole found: Conclusive comparison of naive and antigen-experienced compartments was prevented by the profiling of bulk unsorted PBMCs. As age increased, observed TCR beta diversity per million T cells dropped in a roughly linear way, and a significant reduction was already evident by age around 41. Because donor CMV infection status was unknown, age-related changes in expanded clonotypes were potentially confounded. Estimates of total diversity based on one million sequenced T cells were considered lower bounds and underestimates. Compared with the aged group, more naive CD4+ T cells, fewer expanded clones and increased TCR diversity were shown by the long-lived group, suggesting age selection. Observed TCR beta diversity correlated strongly with the percentage of naive T cells measured by flow cytometry.

V drops 7 bases and J drops 5 bases, leaving 18 bases in between. The CDR3 covers 14 residues, taking in both the cysteine and the phenylalanine. Solely the CDR3 DNA is kept, with 42 bases framed from the first base. The germline V gene (reference sequence) specifies SGHNT as CDR1 and YYREEE as CDR2. The roughly 39 donors, aged about 6 to 95 years, were systemically healthy Caucasian individuals from Russia. Each donor gave ten milliliters of peripheral blood, collected into EDTA-treated Vacutainer tubes. Ficoll-Paque density-gradient centrifugation was used to isolate PBMCs, with at least 6.5 million per sample. Trizol reagent was used to extract total RNA from PBMCs, with at least 5.5 micrograms per sample. The percentages of naive CD45RAhigh/CD27high T cells were determined by flow cytometry on a PBMC aliquot from every donor. The protocol used for the library was 5' RACE. The sequencing machine was an Illumina HiSeq 2500. A second about 7 to 12 cycle PCR used a sample-barcoded 5' primer and a J-beta primer mix. A template-switch 5' adaptor carrying 12 random nucleotides introduced a unique molecular identifier onto each TCR beta cDNA molecule. Each sample yielded at least 3 million CDR3-containing paired-end reads. All of the RNA was converted into first-strand cDNA using the Mint cDNA synthesis kit, with a TRBC-specific oligonucleotide serving as the primer. Following uracil-DNA glycosylase treatment, a first 18-cycle PCR with universal primers M1SS and BC2_uni_R was performed on all cDNA. In the paper's pipeline: For normalization, 1 million high-quality reads were randomly selected from each sample, with every read carrying a distinct molecular identifier. Reads with shared molecular identifiers were discarded instead of being binned into consensus sequences. MiTCR, with a Q25 quality threshold and the strictest error-elimination algorithm, was used for CDR3 identification, clonotype clustering and error correction. Lower-bound total TCR beta diversity was estimated with a nonparametric unseen species model using Euler transformation. TCRdb reprocessed the public reads (quality trimming at Q25 with fastp, clone calling with MiXCR) and kept in-frame beta chains. CDR3 protein duplicates are merged, each entry listing the most common genes and DNA. What appears here as the V and J calls and clone size reflects TCRdb's work, not the paper's. This sample is represented by around 780,000 distinct CDR3 sequences; approximately 53% of them were singletons. Of the sample, about a quarter falls within the top ten clones.

In its sample, this clonotype was seen a few times. Its recognized antigen is unknown. No much larger clone is present one base from it, and per-base qualities are unavailable. Material: blood. The sequence was collected from a man in his forties in good health. The rearrangement combines TRBV5-4 with TRBJ1-2; the D segment cannot be called with confidence. The CDR3 protein: CASPGADGEYGYTF. The DNA sequence reads TGTGCCAGCCCAGGCGCGGACGGCGAATATGGCTACACCTTC.